These T cell receptor beta chains were read from a single sample in a study of T-cell memory formation after mild COVID-19. TCRdb processed the 5' RACE reads anew with MiXCR; each CDR3 protein has one entry. The sample has 250,000 to 350,000 distinct CDR3 sequences, approximately 14% seen once; the top ten hold under 25%. The sample consisted of PBMCs or a T cell subset sorted from them (not recorded which). These receptors were collected from a man aged 18 to 30 who had mild COVID-19 (a few samples of this study predate the infection). Cell type and time point are not known. Each CDR3 is given with its conserved first and last residue. Fields, in order: CDR3 DNA, CDR3 protein, clone size, J gene, D gene, V gene. D genes are given only for firm matches. Only part of the rows carry a size: once, few, many, or a class if the clone is expanded.

DNA: TGTGCCAGCACTGCCCGACTAGCGGGGGACCCACAAGAGACCCAGTACTTC
CDR3: CASTARLAGDPQETQYF
size: NA
J: TRBJ2-5
D: TRBD2
V: TRBV2

DNA: TGTGCCAGCAGCTTACAAAGGGGGCGCCCCCGGGAGACCCAGTACTTC
CDR3: CASSLQRGRPRETQYF
size: few
J: TRBJ2-5
D: TRBD1
V: TRBV7-2

DNA: TGCAGTGCTAGAAGACAGTCGTGGTCGGGCTACACCTTC
CDR3: CSARRQSWSGYTF
size: few
J: TRBJ1-2
D: NA
V: TRBV20-1

DNA: TGCAGTGCTAACTCCAGGGGAGGCGAAAAACTGTTTTTT
CDR3: CSANSRGGEKLFF
size: few
J: TRBJ1-4
D: NA
V: TRBV20-1

DNA: TGTGCCAGCAGTCCGATCCGGGACAGGGGAACAGATACGCAGTATTTT
CDR3: CASSPIRDRGTDTQYF
size: NA
J: TRBJ2-3
D: TRBD1
V: TRBV6-2/TRBV6-3

DNA: TGTGCCAGTAGTATCCAGCGGTTAACCGGGGAGCTGTTTTTT
CDR3: CASSIQRLTGELFF
size: few
J: TRBJ2-2
D: NA
V: TRBV19

DNA: TGTGCCAGCAGTTCCTTCGGAGGTACTGAAGCTTTCTTT
CDR3: CASSSFGGTEAFF
size: few
J: TRBJ1-1
D: NA
V: TRBV7-9

DNA: TGTGCCATCAGACAAGACAGGGCCCCATATGGCTACACCTTC
CDR3: CAIRQDRAPYGYTF
size: NA
J: TRBJ1-2
D: TRBD1
V: TRBV10-3

DNA: TGTGCCAGCAGCTTTACAGGGGGAATGAACACTGAAGCTTTCTTT
CDR3: CASSFTGGMNTEAFF
size: NA
J: TRBJ1-1
D: TRBD1
V: TRBV7-9

DNA: TGTGCCAGCAGCCGCCAGGCAACAGATACGCAGTATTTT
CDR3: CASSRQATDTQYF
size: NA
J: TRBJ2-3
D: NA
V: TRBV7-3

DNA: TGCGCCAGCAGCCCCCCGGACAGGGGAAATTACGAGCAGTACTTC
CDR3: CASSPPDRGNYEQYF
size: NA
J: TRBJ2-7
D: TRBD1
V: TRBV5-1

DNA: TGCGCCAGCAGTGAGGGGATCGGGGGCTCCTACGAGCAGTACTTC
CDR3: CASSEGIGGSYEQYF
size: few
J: TRBJ2-7
D: NA
V: TRBV10-1

DNA: TGTGCCATCGGGATCTCCTACGAGCAGTACTTC
CDR3: CAIGISYEQYF
size: few
J: TRBJ2-7
D: NA
V: TRBV6-2/TRBV6-3

DNA: TGCAGTGCTGGGACAGGGGAAAACTATGGCTACACCTTC
CDR3: CSAGTGENYGYTF
size: few
J: TRBJ1-2
D: TRBD1
V: TRBV20-1

DNA: TGTGCCACCTCTCGACAGGGACGAGGCACAGATACGCAGTATTTT
CDR3: CATSRQGRGTDTQYF
size: NA
J: TRBJ2-3
D: TRBD1
V: TRBV24-1

DNA: TGTGCCAGCAGTTACGCAGACAGGTTCGGAGATACGCAGTATTTT
CDR3: CASSYADRFGDTQYF
size: many
J: TRBJ2-3
D: NA
V: TRBV6-2/TRBV6-3

DNA: TGTGCCAGCAGTTACGGGGCTCGGGAGCAGTACTTC
CDR3: CASSYGAREQYF
size: NA
J: TRBJ2-7
D: NA
V: TRBV6-6

DNA: TGTGCCAGCTCACGGGACAGCCTTAGCAATCAGCCCCAGCATTTT
CDR3: CASSRDSLSNQPQHF
size: NA
J: TRBJ1-5
D: TRBD1
V: TRBV18

DNA: TGCGCCAGCAGCCTCAGACTAGCCGGGGGGGCCTCAGATACGCAGTATTTT
CDR3: CASSLRLAGGASDTQYF
size: NA
J: TRBJ2-3
D: TRBD2
V: TRBV4-1

DNA: TGCAGCGTTGGACAGCGGGTCACAGATACGCAGTATTTT
CDR3: CSVGQRVTDTQYF
size: NA
J: TRBJ2-3
D: NA
V: TRBV29-1

DNA: TGTGCCAGCAGCTTAGAGGGTCATTGGGACTTACAAGAGACCCAGTACTTC
CDR3: CASSLEGHWDLQETQYF
size: many
J: TRBJ2-5
D: NA
V: TRBV7-2

DNA: TGTGCCAGCGGAACCTCTGGGGCCAACGTCCTGACTTTC
CDR3: CASGTSGANVLTF
size: few
J: TRBJ2-6
D: NA
V: TRBV9

DNA: TGTGCCAGCAGTTTAGGGGGTAGGACAGGGCGACAGCCCCAGCATTTT
CDR3: CASSLGGRTGRQPQHF
size: few
J: TRBJ1-5
D: TRBD1
V: TRBV12-3/TRBV12-4

DNA: TGTGCCAGCAGCTCTGCCGTCGAGCAGTACTTC
CDR3: CASSSAVEQYF
size: NA
J: TRBJ2-7
D: NA
V: TRBV7-9

DNA: TGCAGCGGCTCAGGGGTTCAGGAGACCCAGTACTTC
CDR3: CSGSGVQETQYF
size: few
J: TRBJ2-5
D: NA
V: TRBV29-1

DNA: TGCAGTGCTTCGTTGACAGGGAGAATGGCCAACGTCCTGACTTTC
CDR3: CSASLTGRMANVLTF
size: NA
J: TRBJ2-6
D: TRBD1
V: TRBV20-1

DNA: TGTGCCACCAGTGATTTGCCACTAGCACCCTCCTACGAGCAGTACTTC
CDR3: CATSDLPLAPSYEQYF
size: NA
J: TRBJ2-7
D: NA
V: TRBV24-1

DNA: TGTGCCAGCAGTGGAGACTCTGGGGCCAACGTCCTGACTTTC
CDR3: CASSGDSGANVLTF
size: few
J: TRBJ2-6
D: NA
V: TRBV7-6

DNA: TGTGCCAGCAGTTTAAGGACTGGAGCTTTCTGGCAGTACTTC
CDR3: CASSLRTGAFWQYF
size: few
J: TRBJ2-7
D: NA
V: TRBV12-3/TRBV12-4

DNA: TGTGCCAGCAGCCGTGATTTCGAGGGGTTTACTTATGGCTACACCTTC
CDR3: CASSRDFEGFTYGYTF
size: NA
J: TRBJ1-2
D: NA
V: TRBV7-9

DNA: TGTGCCAGCAGCTTAGCTCAGGCTGAAGCTTTCTTT
CDR3: CASSLAQAEAFF
size: NA
J: TRBJ1-1
D: NA
V: TRBV7-9

DNA: TGTGCCAGCAGCCCTCCCTCATCCGGGGAGCTGTTTTTT
CDR3: CASSPPSSGELFF
size: few
J: TRBJ2-2
D: NA
V: TRBV7-9

DNA: TGTGCCAGCAAGGGGTGGAACACTGAAGCTTTCTTT
CDR3: CASKGWNTEAFF
size: NA
J: TRBJ1-1
D: NA
V: TRBV7-2

DNA: TGTGCCAGCAGTTACCCCGGGGGCCAAGGGGATCAGCCCCAGCATTTT
CDR3: CASSYPGGQGDQPQHF
size: few
J: TRBJ1-5
D: NA
V: TRBV6-6

DNA: TGTGCCAGCAGTGATCCTGGACAGGGGCTCGGCGAGCAGTTCTTC
CDR3: CASSDPGQGLGEQFF
size: few
J: TRBJ2-1
D: TRBD1
V: TRBV25-1

DNA: TGTGCCAGCAGCTTAGTGGGGGCCCGCTCTGGGGCCAACGTCCTGACTTTC
CDR3: CASSLVGARSGANVLTF
size: NA
J: TRBJ2-6
D: NA
V: TRBV7-3

DNA: TGCAGCGTTGATGAGGGTGCTGCTTTCTTT
CDR3: CSVDEGAAFF
size: few
J: TRBJ1-1
D: NA
V: TRBV29-1

DNA: TGTGCCAGCAGTGAAATACCCGGCGATACGCAGTATTTT
CDR3: CASSEIPGDTQYF
size: few
J: TRBJ2-3
D: NA
V: TRBV2

DNA: TGTGCCAGCAGTTTTGGGGGACAGAGCTATGGCTACACCTTC
CDR3: CASSFGGQSYGYTF
size: NA
J: TRBJ1-2
D: TRBD1
V: TRBV27

DNA: TGCGCCAGCAGCCAAGACGGAGACACTGAAGCTTTCTTT
CDR3: CASSQDGDTEAFF
size: few
J: TRBJ1-1
D: NA
V: TRBV4-1

DNA: TGCGCCAGCAGCCCCCTACCGACAGGGGGGACGACAGATACGCAGTATTTT
CDR3: CASSPLPTGGTTDTQYF
size: few
J: TRBJ2-3
D: TRBD1
V: TRBV4-1

DNA: TGTGCCAGCAGCCAAGTTAGCGGGGGGGCCGGGACAGATACGCAGTATTTT
CDR3: CASSQVSGGAGTDTQYF
size: NA
J: TRBJ2-3
D: TRBD2
V: TRBV4-2

DNA: TGCAGTGCTAGACGGCTCGGGATCCAAGGGACCCAGTACTTC
CDR3: CSARRLGIQGTQYF
size: NA
J: TRBJ2-5
D: NA
V: TRBV20-1

DNA: TGTGCCACTACCGGGACAGACAATGAGCAGTTCTTC
CDR3: CATTGTDNEQFF
size: NA
J: TRBJ2-1
D: TRBD1
V: TRBV10-3

DNA: TGTGCCAGCAGCCCAGGGGATACAAACATTCAGTACTTC
CDR3: CASSPGDTNIQYF
size: few
J: TRBJ2-4
D: NA
V: TRBV7-6

DNA: TGTGCCAGCAGCTTAGTAGAAGCGGGCTCCTACAATGAGCAGTTCTTC
CDR3: CASSLVEAGSYNEQFF
size: few
J: TRBJ2-1
D: NA
V: TRBV11-2

DNA: TGTGCCAGCAGTTATCATCGGAACTATGGCTACACCTTC
CDR3: CASSYHRNYGYTF
size: NA
J: TRBJ1-2
D: NA
V: TRBV6-5

DNA: TGTGCCAGCAGTTACTCGAAGGGGACAGGGGGCAATGAGCAGTTCTTC
CDR3: CASSYSKGTGGNEQFF
size: NA
J: TRBJ2-1
D: TRBD1
V: TRBV6-5

DNA: TGTGCCAGCAGTTACTCACAGGTCAGGGAAAAACTGTTTTTT
CDR3: CASSYSQVREKLFF
size: many
J: TRBJ1-4
D: NA
V: TRBV6-5